The 32 T cell receptor beta chains reported below all come from one sample, sequenced in a study of cytomegalovirus exposure and HLA in healthy donors. The PCR used 60 Vbeta and 13 Jbeta primers. Measured with immunoSEQ multiplex PCR; TCRdb has only the in-frame clones, and not every one. This sample's table has around 76,000 clones. The sequenced material came from PBMCs. All receptors derive from a boy younger than 18 in good health and CMV-seronegative.

This chain uses TRBV5-4 with TRBJ2-3; no definite D call. This CDR3 is 13 amino acids long. V gave up 3 bases and J gave up 3 bases, with 8 bases separating them. From germline, CDR1 is SGHNT and CDR2 YYREEE (reference sequence). CDR3 loop: CASSSPLTDTQYF. The CDR3 region has the DNA TGTGCCAGCAGCTCCCCTCTGACAGATACGCAGTATTTT.

V usage is TRBV30 and J usage is TRBJ1-1, with 9 bases aligning to TRBD1. This CDR3 is 15 amino acids long. After removal of 1 base from V and 6 bases from J, the junction contained 9 bases not matched to a gene. The V gene's germline CDR1 is GTSNPN and CDR2 SVGIG (reference sequence). DNA of the CDR3: TGTGCCTGGAGTGGCAAGACAGGGGGTACGGCTGAAGCTTTCTTT. This encodes CAWSGKTGGTAEAFF. The complete variable domain, with remaining parts taken from reference TRBV30 and TRBJ1-1, reads SQTIHQWPATLVQPVGSPLSLECTVEGTSNPNLYWYRQAAGRGLQLLFYSVGIGQISSEVPQNLSASRPQDRQFILSSKKLLLSDSGFYLCAWSGKTGGTAEAFFGQGTRLTVV.

DNA of the CDR3: TGTGCCAGCAGCTTGGGAATACTAGCGGAGACCGGGGAGCTGTTTTTT. This gives the protein CASSLGILAETGELFF. The gene calls are TRBV5-4 and TRBJ2-2; 8 nucleotides agree with TRBD2. The CDR3 has 16 amino acids. The J segment lost 5 bases and the V segment lost 0 bases, leaving 6 bases of the junction unmatched. Per germline, CDR1 SGHNT and CDR2 YYREEE (reference sequence).

The rearrangement joins TRBV19 to TRBJ2-3; TRBD2 agrees at 8 bases. J lost 4 bases, V lost 7 bases, and 7 bases had no gene match. CDR1 and CDR2 from the germline V gene are LNHDA and SQIVND (reference sequence). The CDR3 spans 14 residues. CDR3 nucleotide sequence: TGTGCCAGTAACACGGGAGGGGTCCCAGATACGCAGTATTTT. Translating it yields CASNTGGVPDTQYF.

The V and J genes are TRBV6-6 and TRBJ1-3; D is possibly TRBD1 (5 bases). V was pared by 7 bases and J by 2 bases, with 15 bases between. The CDR3 contains 15 residues. Germline V gene sequence: CDR1 MNHNY, CDR2 SVGAGI (reference sequence). The DNA of the CDR3 is TGTGCCAGCAAGGCCCTTGGGGGGACTGGAAACACCATATATTTT. Its translation: CASKALGGTGNTIYF.

The V call is TRBV15, the J call TRBJ2-1; the match to TRBD2 covers 9 bases. J gave up 10 bases and V 3 bases, and 10 bases lay outside the gene matches. Germline loops: CDR1 LNHNV, CDR2 YYDKDF (reference sequence). This CDR3 region has 15 residues. The CDR3 DNA reads TGTGCCACCAGCAGGGAACAGGGACTAGCCACAGAGCAGTTCTTC. Translating it yields CATSREQGLATEQFF.

This chain links TRBV25-1 with TRBJ1-5, with TRBD1 as a possible D gene (5 bases). Trimming took off 6 bases at V and 4 bases at J, with 13 bases between the two ends. CDR3 length: 14 amino acids. Germline V lookup: CDR1 MGHDK, CDR2 SYGVNS. The DNA of the CDR3 is TGTGCCAGCAGAGAGGCAGGGTTAAATCAGCCCCAGCATTTT. This sequence encodes CASREAGLNQPQHF.

The V gene is TRBV4-1, the J gene TRBJ1-2; 9 nucleotides match TRBD1. The CDR3 has 15 amino acids. Germline assignment: CDR1 MGHRA and CDR2 YSYEKL. The J segment lost 2 bases and the V segment lost 4 bases, leaving 5 bases of the junction unmatched. CDR3 protein: CASSPRQGVNYGYTF. The CDR3 DNA reads TGCGCCAGCAGCCCCCGACAGGGGGTGAACTATGGCTACACCTTC.

The chain couples TRBV5-6 to TRBJ2-3; D gene uncertain. CDR1 SGHDT and CDR2 YYEEEE come from the germline V gene. The CDR3 spans 16 residues. V was shortened by 6 bases and J by 0 bases, with 17 bases between the two germline ends. The CDR3 here is CASIRRLAASTDTQYF. CDR3 coding DNA: TGTGCCAGCATCCGGCGTTTGGCGGCGAGCACAGATACGCAGTATTTT.

V is TRBV5-1 and J is TRBJ1-1; TRBD1 is a possible D gene (5 bases). CDR1 and CDR2 from the germline V gene are SGHRS and YFSETQ. There are 14 residues in the CDR3. Deletions cut 1 base from V and 3 bases from J, with 10 bases between. The CDR3 spells CASSLIQGDTEAFF. DNA for the CDR3: TGCGCCAGCAGCTTGATTCAGGGTGACACTGAAGCTTTCTTT.

The CDR3 loop reads CASSSSVDRDTGELFF. The CDR3 DNA reads TGCGCCAGCAGCTCCAGCGTGGACAGAGACACCGGGGAGCTGTTTTTT. The chain carries TRBV5-1 and TRBJ2-2; D possibly corresponds to TRBD1 (6 bases). Germline assignment: CDR1 SGHRS and CDR2 YFSETQ. CDR3 length: 16 amino acids. V was shortened by 3 bases and J by 3 bases, with 15 bases between the two germline ends.

The rearrangement links TRBV5-1 to TRBJ1-5, with 8 positions matching TRBD1. The CDR3 contains 19 residues. V shed 0 bases, J shed 0 bases, and the junction held 11 bases outside the gene matches. The germline CDR1 and CDR2 sequences are SGHRS and YFSETQ. The CDR3 DNA reads TGCGCCAGCAGCTTGGAGTACAGGGGGGCGATATATAGCAATCAGCCCCAGCATTTT. Translating gives CASSLEYRGAIYSNQPQHF.

J is TRBJ2-3 and V is TRBV4-1, with 7 bases lining up with TRBD2. CDR3 length: 17 amino acids. Per germline, CDR1 MGHRA and CDR2 YSYEKL. V gave up 0 bases and J gave up 0 bases; unmatched junction bases: 6. CDR3 sequence: CASSQDGRGVSTDTQYF. The CDR3, as DNA: TGCGCCAGCAGCCAAGACGGACGGGGGGTGAGCACAGATACGCAGTATTTT.

V gene TRBV4-2 combines with J gene TRBJ1-4, with 9 bases matching TRBD1. This CDR3 has 15 amino acids. The V gene's germline CDR1 is LGHNA and CDR2 YNFKEQ. The J segment lost 5 bases and the V segment lost 0 bases, leaving 1 base of the junction unmatched. The CDR3 DNA reads TGTGCCAGCAGCCAAGACGGGACAGGGAATGAAAAACTGTTTTTT. Amino acid sequence: CASSQDGTGNEKLFF.

V and J are TRBV5-4 and TRBJ2-3, with TRBD1 matching 8 bases. In germline, CDR1 is SGHNT, CDR2 YYREEE (reference sequence). The CDR3 is 14 residues long. V was clipped by 5 bases and J by 3 bases; unmatched bases: 5. The CDR3 loop reads CASSSTGATDTQYF. The DNA of the CDR3 is TGTGCCAGCAGTTCGACAGGGGCAACAGATACGCAGTATTTT.

The J gene is TRBJ2-7, the V gene TRBV30; the D gene is possibly TRBD2 (6 bases). This CDR3 spans 14 amino acids. Trimming pared 2 bases from V and 2 bases from J, leaving 13 bases between. Germline-derived CDR1 and CDR2 are GTSNPN and SVGIG (reference sequence). The CDR3 here is CAWSPDGGAYEQYF. As DNA, the CDR3 is TGTGCCTGGAGTCCGGACGGAGGGGCCTACGAGCAGTACTTC.

The V and J genes are TRBV13 and TRBJ2-1, with TRBD2 as a possible D gene (6 bases). The CDR3 sequence is 14 residues long. Germline V lookup: CDR1 PRHDT, CDR2 FYEKMQ (reference sequence). V was trimmed by 5 bases and J by 5 bases, leaving 13 bases between them. DNA for the CDR3: TGTGCCAGCAGCAAAATGGGACTGCACAATGAGCAGTTCTTC. It translates to CASSKMGLHNEQFF. The whole variable domain, remainder taken from reference TRBV13 and TRBJ2-1, is AAGVIQSPRHLIKEKRETATLKCYPIPRHDTVYWYQQGPGQDPQFLISFYEKMQSDKGSIPDRFSAQQFSDYHSELNMSSLELGDSALYFCASSKMGLHNEQFFGPGTRLTVL.

The chain links TRBV14 to TRBJ2-7; unclear D gene. The CDR3 runs to 17 residues. V lost 0 bases and J lost 2, with 17 bases in between. Germline V gene lookup returns CDR1 SGHDN and CDR2 FVKESK. This chain's CDR3 is CASSQDRGGRSPYEQYF. The CDR3 DNA follows: TGTGCCAGCAGCCAAGATCGCGGTGGCCGGAGCCCCTACGAGCAGTACTTC.

This chain connects TRBV6-1 to TRBJ2-7; possibly TRBD2 for D (6 bases). In germline, CDR1 is MNHNS, CDR2 SASEGT. The CDR3 length is 16 residues. Between the trimmed V and J ends, which lost 3 bases and 5 bases, there was a span of 20 bases. The CDR3 nucleotides read TGTGCCAGCAGTGACTATGGTGTAAGGGGAGGTCACGAGCAGTACTTC. This gives the protein CASSDYGVRGGHEQYF.

In the case of this clone: At the DNA level, this CDR3 is encoded by other sequences in the same sample as well. This chain joins TRBV30 and TRBJ2-7, with 8 nucleotides matching TRBD1. Trimming took 1 base from V and 2 from J; bases not matched to a gene: 4. Germline V gene data show CDR1 as GTSNPN and CDR2 as SVGIG (reference sequence). The CDR3 loop spans 14 amino acids. Written as DNA, the CDR3 is TGTGCCTGGAGTGGAGGGACAGGCGCCTACGAGCAGTACTTC. This encodes CAWSGGTGAYEQYF.

The gene calls are TRBV4-1 and TRBJ2-3; 7 positions match TRBD1. The CDR3 length is 17 residues. J lost 4 bases, V lost 0 bases, and 10 bases had no gene match. In germline, CDR1 is MGHRA, CDR2 YSYEKL. CDR3 loop: CASSQDSNDRVADTQYF. In DNA, the CDR3 is TGCGCCAGCAGCCAAGATTCGAACGACAGGGTGGCAGATACGCAGTATTTT.

The chain is built from TRBV15 and TRBJ1-1; the D gene is possibly TRBD1 (5 bases). The germline gives CDR1 LNHNV, CDR2 YYDKDF (reference sequence). CDR3 length: 14 amino acids. Between the trimmed V and J ends, which lost 0 bases and 6 bases, there was a span of 11 bases. CDR3 residues: CATSRDNGGPEAFF. The DNA for the CDR3 is TGTGCCACCAGCAGAGATAACGGGGGTCCTGAAGCTTTCTTT.

CDR3 amino acids: CASSPWAGSYEQYF. CDR3 nucleotide sequence: TGTGCCAGCAGCCCCTGGGCTGGCTCCTACGAGCAGTACTTC. The chain has TRBV7-3 and TRBJ2-5; D uncertain. The J call may be in error: the DNA end matches TRBJ2-7 better. Germline V gene lookup returns CDR1 SGHTA and CDR2 FQGTGA. The CDR3 length is 14 residues.

This sequence joins TRBV6-1 and TRBJ2-2, with D perhaps TRBD1 (6 bases). The V end was cut by 4 bases, the J end by 0 bases, with 6 bases between. Looked up from germline, CDR1 is MNHNS and CDR2 is SASEGT. This CDR3 has 14 residues. CDR3 amino acids: CASSGTANTGELFF. The DNA of the CDR3 is TGTGCCAGCAGTGGGACAGCGAACACCGGGGAGCTGTTTTTT.

V is TRBV7-2 and J is TRBJ1-2; perhaps TRBD1 as D (5 bases). V was cut by 4 bases and J by 8 bases, with 11 bases left in between. Germline-derived CDR1 and CDR2 are SGHTA and FQGNSA. This CDR3 region has 12 residues. The CDR3 region is CASSSGFGGYTF. CDR3 bases: TGTGCCAGCAGCTCAGGGTTCGGCGGCTACACCTTC.

The chain links TRBV29-1 to TRBJ2-1; D may be TRBD2 (6 bases). This CDR3 comprises 13 residues. Trimming took 4 bases from V and 4 from J, leaving 11 bases between them. Per germline, CDR1 SQVTM and CDR2 ANQGSEA. The CDR3, as DNA: TGCAGCGTTGTCTGGGGACTTTACAATGAGCAGTTCTTC. Its translation is CSVVWGLYNEQFF.

V is TRBV7-9 and J is TRBJ1-2; possibly TRBD1 for D (5 bases). V was shortened by 4 bases and J by 4 bases, with 22 bases between the two germline ends. The germline V gene has CDR1 SEHNR and CDR2 FQNEAQ (reference sequence). The CDR3 has 17 amino acids. CDR3: CASSSLSPGGAIYGYTF. Here the CDR3 DNA reads TGTGCCAGCAGCTCCCTTTCGCCCGGCGGGGCAATCTATGGCTACACCTTC.

CDR3 protein: CASSGGRGYGYTF. CDR3 DNA: TGTGCCAGCAGTGGGGGGAGGGGGTATGGCTACACCTTC. The chain couples TRBV6-1 to TRBJ1-2; the D gene is possibly TRBD1 (6 bases). V gave up 4 bases and J gave up 5 bases, with 11 bases separating them. The V gene's germline CDR1 is MNHNS and CDR2 SASEGT. The CDR3 consists of 13 residues.

The chain recombines TRBV6-1 with TRBJ2-7; the match to TRBD1 covers 7 bases. The CDR3 is 16 amino acids. Germline values: CDR1 MNHNS, CDR2 SASEGT. V lost 2 bases and J lost 0; bases outside the gene matches: 7. The CDR3 DNA follows: TGTGCCAGCAGTGAACTTGGGACAGAGAGCTCCTACGAGCAGTACTTC. Translated: CASSELGTESSYEQYF.

CDR3 sequence reads: CASSLTSGKETQYF. In DNA form, the CDR3 reads TGTGCCAGCAGCTTGACTAGCGGAAAAGAGACCCAGTACTTC. The chain recombines TRBV5-4 with TRBJ2-5; TRBD2 matches 8 bases. CDR1 SGHNT and CDR2 YYREEE come from the germline V gene (reference sequence). J was trimmed by 3 bases and V by 1 base; bases with no gene match: 2. The CDR3 spans 14 residues.

J is TRBJ1-1 and V is TRBV5-4; perhaps TRBD1 as D (6 bases). This CDR3 is 15 amino acids long. V gave up 2 bases and J gave up 5 bases, with 16 bases separating them. Per the germline V gene, CDR1 is SGHNT and CDR2 is YYREEE (reference sequence). CDR3 residues: CASSFGTGRGTEAFF. CDR3 in DNA: TGTGCCAGCAGCTTCGGAACAGGGAGGGGTACTGAAGCTTTCTTT.

The chain carries TRBV6-1 and TRBJ1-4, with TRBD1 matching over 7 bases. Germline V gene data show CDR1 as MNHNS and CDR2 as SASEGT. This CDR3 has 14 residues. V lost 3 bases, J lost 5 bases, and 3 bases stayed unmatched. CDR3 nucleotide sequence: TGTGCCAGCAGTGAGGACAGGTTAAATGAAAAACTGTTTTTT. Protein product: CASSEDRLNEKLFF.